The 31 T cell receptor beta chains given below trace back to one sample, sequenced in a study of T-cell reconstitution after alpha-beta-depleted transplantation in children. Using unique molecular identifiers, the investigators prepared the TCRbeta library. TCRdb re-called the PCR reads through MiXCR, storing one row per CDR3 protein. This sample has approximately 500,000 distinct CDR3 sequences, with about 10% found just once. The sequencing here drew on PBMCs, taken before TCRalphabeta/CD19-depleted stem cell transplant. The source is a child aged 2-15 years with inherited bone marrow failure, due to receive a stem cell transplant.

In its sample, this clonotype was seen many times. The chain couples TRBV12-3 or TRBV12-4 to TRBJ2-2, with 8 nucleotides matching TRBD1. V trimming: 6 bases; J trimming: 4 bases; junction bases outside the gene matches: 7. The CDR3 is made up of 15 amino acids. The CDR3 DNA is TGTGCCAGCAGCTCACTTACAGGGGGCACCGGGGAGCTGTTTTTT. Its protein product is CASSSLTGGTGELFF.

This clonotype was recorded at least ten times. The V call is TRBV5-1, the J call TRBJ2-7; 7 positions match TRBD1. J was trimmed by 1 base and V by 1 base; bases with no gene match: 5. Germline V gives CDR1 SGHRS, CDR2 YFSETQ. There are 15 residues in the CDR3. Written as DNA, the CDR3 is TGCGCCAGCAGCTTGATGGCAGGGGGTTCCTACGAGCAGTACTTC. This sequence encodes CASSLMAGGSYEQYF.

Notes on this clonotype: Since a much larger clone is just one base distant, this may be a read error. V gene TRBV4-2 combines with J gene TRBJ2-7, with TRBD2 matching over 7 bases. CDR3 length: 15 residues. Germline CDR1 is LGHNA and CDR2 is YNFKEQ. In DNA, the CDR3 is TGTGCCAGCAGGCAAGGCTCCAGGGAGGGCTACGAGCAGTACTTC. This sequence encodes CASRQGSREGYEQYF.

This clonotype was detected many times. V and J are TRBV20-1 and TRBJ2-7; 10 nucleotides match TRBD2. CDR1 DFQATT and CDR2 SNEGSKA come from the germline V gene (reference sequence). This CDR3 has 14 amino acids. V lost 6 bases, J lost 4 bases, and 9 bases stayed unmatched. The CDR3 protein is CSALSLAGVYEQYF. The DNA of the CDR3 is TGCAGTGCATTATCTCTAGCGGGAGTTTACGAGCAGTACTTC.

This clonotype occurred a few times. The CDR3 nucleotides read TGTGCCAGCAGTGATATCGGACAGGCATCCAACTACGAGCAGTACTTC. Amino acid sequence: CASSDIGQASNYEQYF. The rearrangement links TRBV2 to TRBJ2-7; 7 bases are a match to TRBD1. CDR3 length equals 16 residues. Trimming removed 3 bases from V and 3 bases from J; junction bases left unmatched: 11. Germline values: CDR1 SNHLY, CDR2 FYNNEI.

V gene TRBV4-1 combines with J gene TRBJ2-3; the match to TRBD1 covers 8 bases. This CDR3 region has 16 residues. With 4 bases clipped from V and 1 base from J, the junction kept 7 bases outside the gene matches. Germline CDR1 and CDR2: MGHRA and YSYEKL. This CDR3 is CASSLGQVGGTDTQYF. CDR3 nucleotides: TGCGCCAGCAGCCTGGGACAGGTGGGGGGCACAGATACGCAGTATTTT.

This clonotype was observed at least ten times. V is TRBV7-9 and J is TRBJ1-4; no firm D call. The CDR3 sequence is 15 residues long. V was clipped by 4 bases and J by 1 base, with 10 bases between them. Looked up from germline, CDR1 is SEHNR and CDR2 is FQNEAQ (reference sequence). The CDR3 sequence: CASSWLGGTNEKLFF. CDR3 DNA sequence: TGTGCCAGCAGCTGGTTGGGAGGAACTAATGAAAAACTGTTTTTT.

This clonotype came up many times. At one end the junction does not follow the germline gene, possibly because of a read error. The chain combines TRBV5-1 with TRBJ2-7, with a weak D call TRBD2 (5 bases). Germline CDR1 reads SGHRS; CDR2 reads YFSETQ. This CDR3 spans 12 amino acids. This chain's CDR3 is CASSRDSYEQYF. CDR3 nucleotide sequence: TGTGCCAGCAGCCGGGACTCCTACGAGCAGTACTTC. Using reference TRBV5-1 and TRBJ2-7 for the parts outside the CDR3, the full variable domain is KAGVTQTPRYLIKTRGQQVTLSCSPISGHRSVSWYQQTPGQGLQFLFEYFSETQRNKGNFPGRFSGRQFSNSRSEMNVSTLELGDSALYLCASSRDSYEQYFGPGTRLTVT.

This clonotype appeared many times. In DNA form, the CDR3 reads TGTGCCAGCAGTCCCATGCCCTTTCGGGACAGCCATTACAATGAGCAGTTCTTC. Protein product: CASSPMPFRDSHYNEQFF. The V and J genes are TRBV27 and TRBJ2-1; TRBD1 aligns across 7 bases. This CDR3 spans 18 amino acids. Germline CDR1 is MNHEY and CDR2 is SMNVEV (reference sequence). V shed 5 bases, J shed 4 bases, and the junction held 17 bases outside the gene matches.

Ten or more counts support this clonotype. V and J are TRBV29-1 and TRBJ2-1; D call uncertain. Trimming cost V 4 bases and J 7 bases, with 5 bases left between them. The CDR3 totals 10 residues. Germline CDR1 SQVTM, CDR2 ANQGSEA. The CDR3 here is CSVGWNEQFF. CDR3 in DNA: TGCAGCGTTGGGTGGAATGAGCAGTTCTTC.

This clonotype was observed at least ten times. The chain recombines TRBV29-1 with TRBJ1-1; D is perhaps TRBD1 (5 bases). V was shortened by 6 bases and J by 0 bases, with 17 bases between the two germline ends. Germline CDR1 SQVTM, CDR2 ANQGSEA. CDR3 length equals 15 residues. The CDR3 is CSVTTQGALNTEAFF. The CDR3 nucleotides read TGCAGCGTGACCACCCAGGGCGCTCTGAACACTGAAGCTTTCTTT.

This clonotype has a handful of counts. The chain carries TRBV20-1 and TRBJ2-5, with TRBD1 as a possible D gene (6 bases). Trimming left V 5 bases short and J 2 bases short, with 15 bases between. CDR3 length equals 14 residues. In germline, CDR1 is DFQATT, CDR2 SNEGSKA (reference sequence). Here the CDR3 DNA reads TGCAGTGCTGTCGGGACACGGAATCAAGAGACCCAGTACTTC. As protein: CSAVGTRNQETQYF.

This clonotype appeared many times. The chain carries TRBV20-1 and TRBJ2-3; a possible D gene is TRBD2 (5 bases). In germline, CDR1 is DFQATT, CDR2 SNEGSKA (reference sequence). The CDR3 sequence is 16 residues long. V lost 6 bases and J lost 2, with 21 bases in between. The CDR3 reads CSAPRGLHYLTDTQYF. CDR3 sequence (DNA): TGCAGTGCCCCTCGAGGACTCCACTATCTCACAGATACGCAGTATTTT.

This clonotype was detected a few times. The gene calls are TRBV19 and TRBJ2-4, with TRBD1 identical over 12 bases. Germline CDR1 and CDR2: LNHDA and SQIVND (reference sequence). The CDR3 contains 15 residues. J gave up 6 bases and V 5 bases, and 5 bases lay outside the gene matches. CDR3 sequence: CASSSGQGAPNIQYF. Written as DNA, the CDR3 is TGTGCCAGTAGTTCGGGACAGGGGGCTCCAAACATTCAGTACTTC.

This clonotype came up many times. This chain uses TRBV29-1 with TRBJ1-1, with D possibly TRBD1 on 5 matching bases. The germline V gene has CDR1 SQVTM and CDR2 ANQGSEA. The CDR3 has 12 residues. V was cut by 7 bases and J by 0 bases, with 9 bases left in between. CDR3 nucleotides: TGCAGCGGCGGGACGGTGAACACTGAAGCTTTCTTT. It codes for CSGGTVNTEAFF.

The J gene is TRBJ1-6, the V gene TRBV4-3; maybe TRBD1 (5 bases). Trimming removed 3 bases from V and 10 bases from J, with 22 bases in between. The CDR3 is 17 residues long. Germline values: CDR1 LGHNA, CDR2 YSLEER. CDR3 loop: CASSQEVPGVEGSPLHF. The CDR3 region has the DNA TGCGCCAGCAGCCAGGAGGTCCCCGGGGTGGAGGGGTCACCCCTCCACTTT.

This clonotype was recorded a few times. This chain's CDR3 is CASSYTGARTGLHTQYF. DNA for the CDR3: TGTGCCAGCAGTTACACAGGGGCCCGGACAGGACTTCATACGCAGTATTTT. This rearrangement joins TRBV6-5 to TRBJ2-3; 7 nucleotides line up with TRBD1. The germline gives CDR1 MNHEY, CDR2 SVGAGI. The CDR3 has 17 amino acids. V lost 2 bases to trimming and J lost 7 bases; unmatched junction nucleotides: 15.

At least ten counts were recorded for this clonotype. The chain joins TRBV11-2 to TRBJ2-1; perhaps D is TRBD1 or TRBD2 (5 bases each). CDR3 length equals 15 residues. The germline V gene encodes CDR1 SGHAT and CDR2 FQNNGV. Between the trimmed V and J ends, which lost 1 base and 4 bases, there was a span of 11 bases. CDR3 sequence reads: CASSLGRDLYNEQFF. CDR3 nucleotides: TGTGCCAGCAGCTTAGGCAGGGACCTTTACAATGAGCAGTTCTTC.

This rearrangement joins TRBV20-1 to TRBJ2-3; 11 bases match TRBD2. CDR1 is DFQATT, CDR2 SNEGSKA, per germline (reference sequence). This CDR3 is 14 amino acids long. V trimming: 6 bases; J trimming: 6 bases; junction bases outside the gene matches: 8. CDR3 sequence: CSAYSGRGADTQYF. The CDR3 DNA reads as TGCAGTGCCTATAGCGGGAGGGGGGCGGATACGCAGTATTTT.

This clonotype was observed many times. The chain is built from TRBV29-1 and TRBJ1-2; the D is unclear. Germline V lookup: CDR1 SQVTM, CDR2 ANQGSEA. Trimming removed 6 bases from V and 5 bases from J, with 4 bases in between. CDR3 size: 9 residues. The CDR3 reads CSVEYGYTF. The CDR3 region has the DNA TGCAGCGTAGAGTATGGCTACACCTTC.

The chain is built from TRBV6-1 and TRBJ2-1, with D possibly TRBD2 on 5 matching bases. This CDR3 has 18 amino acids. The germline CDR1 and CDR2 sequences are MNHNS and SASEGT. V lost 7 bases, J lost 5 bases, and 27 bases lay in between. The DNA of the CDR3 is TGTGCCAGCACCCCTCGGGGAACCAGGTCTGCTCGGGACAATGAGCAGTTCTTC. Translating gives CASTPRGTRSARDNEQFF.

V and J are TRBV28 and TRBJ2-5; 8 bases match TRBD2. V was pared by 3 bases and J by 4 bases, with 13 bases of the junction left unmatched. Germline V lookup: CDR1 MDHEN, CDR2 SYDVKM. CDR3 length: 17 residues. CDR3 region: CASSFGLSGSGGETQYF. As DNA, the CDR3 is TGTGCCAGCAGTTTTGGTCTGAGCGGGAGCGGGGGAGAGACCCAGTACTTC.

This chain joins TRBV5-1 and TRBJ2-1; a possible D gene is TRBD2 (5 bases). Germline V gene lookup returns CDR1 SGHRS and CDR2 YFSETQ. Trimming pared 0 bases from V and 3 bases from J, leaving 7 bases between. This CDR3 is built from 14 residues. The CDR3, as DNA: TGCGCCAGCAGCTTGGATGCGGGCTACAATGAGCAGTTCTTC. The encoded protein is CASSLDAGYNEQFF. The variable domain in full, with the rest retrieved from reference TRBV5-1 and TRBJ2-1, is KAGVTQTPRYLIKTRGQQVTLSCSPISGHRSVSWYQQTPGQGLQFLFEYFSETQRNKGNFPGRFSGRQFSNSRSEMNVSTLELGDSALYLCASSLDAGYNEQFFGPGTRLTVL.

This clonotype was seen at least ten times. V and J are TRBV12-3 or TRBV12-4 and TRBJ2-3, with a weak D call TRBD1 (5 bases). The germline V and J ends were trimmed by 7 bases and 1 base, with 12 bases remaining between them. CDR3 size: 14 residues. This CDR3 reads CASTLGDGTDTQYF. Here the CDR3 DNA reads TGTGCCAGCACCCTAGGGGATGGCACAGATACGCAGTATTTT.

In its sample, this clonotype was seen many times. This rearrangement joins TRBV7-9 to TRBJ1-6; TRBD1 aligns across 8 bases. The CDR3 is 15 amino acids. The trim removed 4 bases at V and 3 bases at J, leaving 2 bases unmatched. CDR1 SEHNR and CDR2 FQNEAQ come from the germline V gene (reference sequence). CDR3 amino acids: CASSSGQVYNSPLHF. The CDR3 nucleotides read TGTGCCAGCAGCTCGGGACAGGTCTATAATTCACCCCTCCACTTT.

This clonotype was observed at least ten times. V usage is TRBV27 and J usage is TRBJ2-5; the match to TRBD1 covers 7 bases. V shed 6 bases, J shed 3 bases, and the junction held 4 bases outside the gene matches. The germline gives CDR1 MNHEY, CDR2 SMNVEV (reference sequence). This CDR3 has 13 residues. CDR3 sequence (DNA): TGTGCCAGCAGACGACAGGGCGAAGAGACCCAGTACTTC. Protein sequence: CASRRQGEETQYF.

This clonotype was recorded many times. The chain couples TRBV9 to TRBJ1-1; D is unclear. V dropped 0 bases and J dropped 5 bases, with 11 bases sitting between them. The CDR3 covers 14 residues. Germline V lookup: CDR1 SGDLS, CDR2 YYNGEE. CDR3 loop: CASSVGTPGTEAFF. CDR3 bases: TGTGCCAGCAGCGTAGGGACGCCAGGAACTGAAGCTTTCTTT.

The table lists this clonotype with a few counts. CDR3 sequence: CSVEGWLRESYEQYF. CDR3 nucleotide sequence: TGCAGCGTTGAAGGATGGCTAAGGGAGTCCTACGAGCAGTACTTC. This chain uses TRBV29-1 with TRBJ2-7, with a weak D call TRBD2 (5 bases). Between the trimmed V and J ends, which lost 1 base and 1 base, there was a span of 14 bases. The CDR3 sequence is 15 residues long. Germline assignment: CDR1 SQVTM and CDR2 ANQGSEA.

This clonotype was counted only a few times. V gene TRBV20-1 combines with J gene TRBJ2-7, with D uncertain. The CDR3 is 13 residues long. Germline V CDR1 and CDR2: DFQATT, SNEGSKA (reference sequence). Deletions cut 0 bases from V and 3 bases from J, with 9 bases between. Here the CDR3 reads CSARDPLVYEQYF. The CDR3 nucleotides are TGCAGTGCTAGAGATCCCCTCGTCTACGAGCAGTACTTC.

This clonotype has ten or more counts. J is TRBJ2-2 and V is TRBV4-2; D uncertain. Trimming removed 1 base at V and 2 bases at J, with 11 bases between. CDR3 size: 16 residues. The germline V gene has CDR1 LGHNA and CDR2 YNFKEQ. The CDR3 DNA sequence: TGTGCCAGCAGCCAAGGGGATAACGGAAACACCGGGGAGCTGTTTTTT. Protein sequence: CASSQGDNGNTGELFF.

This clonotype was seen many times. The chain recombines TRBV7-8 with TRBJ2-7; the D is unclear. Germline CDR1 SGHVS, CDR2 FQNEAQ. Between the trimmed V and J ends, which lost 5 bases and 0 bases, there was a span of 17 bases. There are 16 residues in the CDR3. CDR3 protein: CASSGLNHLVSYEQYF. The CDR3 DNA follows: TGTGCCAGCAGCGGGCTCAATCATCTGGTCTCCTACGAGCAGTACTTC.